Listed below are T cell receptor beta chains from one sample, sequenced in a study of blood T cell repertoires in COVID-19. The assay was immunoSEQ multiplex PCR, and TCRdb's table has in-frame clones only and misses some. The sample records fewer than 110,000 clones, 92% being singletons. Sequencing input: peripheral blood. Every receptor here comes from a man in his fifties with active COVID-19. Both conserved end residues are part of each CDR3. The D gene is left open where the match is weak. Some rows have no size entry. The others give once, few or many, or a class for an expanded clone.

.	.	TRBJ1-1	TRBV6-6	CASRRQEGTEAFF	TGTGCCAGCAGGCGACAGGAGGGGACTGAAGCTTTCTTT
.	.	TRBJ2-7	TRBV6-5	CASSYNNQGDSEQYF	TGTGCCAGCAGTTACAACAATCAGGGGGACTCCGAGCAGTACTTC
.	TRBD2	TRBJ2-7	TRBV28	CASLPSGVREQYF	TGTGCCAGCTTACCGAGCGGGGTACGCGAGCAGTACTTC
.	TRBD1	TRBJ2-6	TRBV28	CASSLSPVFSYRDSNSGANVLTF	TGTGCCAGCAGTTTATCTCCCGTTTTTAGCTACCGGGACAGTAACTCTGGGGCCAACGTCCTGACTTTC
.	.	TRBJ2-3	TRBV5-1	CASSIQGGTDTQYF	TGCGCCAGCAGCATACAGGGGGGGACAGATACGCAGTATTTT
.	TRBD1	TRBJ2-1	TRBV28	CASSPPIGVRGRQFF	TGTGCCAGCAGCCCTCCCATCGGCGTCAGGGGGAGGCAGTTCTTC
.	.	TRBJ1-2	TRBV29-1	CSTKTGYGYTF	TGCAGCACAAAGACAGGCTATGGCTACACCTTC
.	TRBD1	TRBJ1-1	TRBV2	CASTGQGSTEAFF	TGTGCCAGCACCGGACAGGGAAGTACTGAAGCTTTCTTT
.	TRBD1	TRBJ1-5	TRBV2	CASRRGQPLGYSNQPQHF	TGTGCCAGCAGGAGGGGGCAACCCTTAGGATATAGCAATCAGCCCCAGCATTTT
.	.	TRBJ2-1	TRBV11-2	CASSSQHNEQFF	TGTGCCAGCAGCTCCCAACATAATGAGCAGTTCTTC
.	.	TRBJ1-5	TRBV28	CASTLSGGSNQPQHF	TGTGCCAGCACCCTTTCGGGGGGGAGCAATCAGCCCCAGCATTTT
.	TRBD1	TRBJ1-2	TRBV28	CASSLDPGQGNGYTF	TGTGCCAGCAGCCTAGACCCGGGACAGGGAAATGGCTACACCTTC
.	.	TRBJ2-3	TRBV9	CASSVVGATSLSTDTQYF	TGTGCCAGCAGCGTAGTGGGTGCGACTAGTCTCAGCACAGATACGCAGTATTTT
.	.	TRBJ1-6	TRBV6-6	CASSPTLYNSPLHF	TGTGCCAGCAGTCCCACTTTGTATAATTCACCCCTCCACTTT
.	.	TRBJ1-6	TRBV27	CASSSYLRDTNSPLHF	TGTGCCAGCAGTTCCTACCTCAGGGATACTAATTCACCCCTCCACTTT
.	TRBD2	TRBJ2-3	TRBV6-5	CASSYSFGTTTDTQYF	TGTGCCAGCAGTTACTCCTTCGGGACTACCACAGATACGCAGTATTTT
.	.	TRBJ1-2	TRBV28	CASSLSDSLFNYGYTF	TGTGCCAGCAGTTTGTCGGACAGCCTCTTTAACTATGGCTACACCTTC
.	.	TRBJ1-2	TRBV14	CASSQDLTGRRGYTF	TGTGCCAGCAGCCAAGATTTAACCGGGAGACGAGGCTACACCTTC
.	TRBD1	TRBJ2-3	TRBV19	CASSNYRGRGDTQYF	TGTGCCAGTAGTAACTACAGGGGGCGCGGAGATACGCAGTATTTT
few	TRBD1	TRBJ1-2	TRBV5-6	CASSLQGSYGYTF	TGTGCCAGCAGCCTACAGGGGTCCTATGGCTACACCTTC
.	.	TRBJ1-4	TRBV10-3	CAIRDTGSGEKLFF	TGTGCCATCAGGGACACAGGGAGTGGTGAAAAACTGTTTTTT
once	.	TRBJ2-5	TRBV5-1	CASSLLGSQETQYF	TGCGCCAGCAGCTTGCTAGGTTCCCAGGAGACCCAGTACTTC
.	.	TRBJ1-2	TRBV10-1	CASSESSDYGYTF	TGCGCCAGCTCGGAGAGTAGCGACTATGGCTACACCTTC
.	.	TRBJ2-3	TRBV27	CASSPIGGTDTQYF	TGTGCCAGCAGCCCAATCGGAGGCACAGATACGCAGTATTTT
.	TRBD1	TRBJ1-2	TRBV18	CASSPGQEGGYTF	TGTGCCAGCTCACCGGGACAGGAAGGCGGCTACACCTTC
.	.	TRBJ2-7	TRBV7-8	CASSLDPRAGYEQYF	TGTGCCAGCAGCTTAGATCCCAGGGCAGGTTACGAGCAGTACTTC
.	.	TRBJ2-7	TRBV2	CASESGVDFYEQYF	TGTGCCAGCGAATCGGGGGTCGATTTCTACGAGCAGTACTTC
.	TRBD1	TRBJ2-1	TRBV5-1	CASSLGGTGSNEQFF	TGCGCCAGCAGCTTGGGTGGGACAGGGTCCAATGAGCAGTTCTTC
.	.	TRBJ1-2	TRBV21-1	CASSVRGYTF	TGTGCCAGCAGCGTGCGGGGCTACACCTTC
.	.	TRBJ2-1	TRBV12-3/TRBV12-4	CASSFGEYNEQFF	TGTGCCAGCAGTTTCGGTGAATACAATGAGCAGTTCTTC
.	.	TRBJ1-1	TRBV19	CASRTDRTRSTEAFF	TGTGCCAGTAGAACCGACAGGACCCGGTCCACTGAAGCTTTCTTT
once	TRBD2	TRBJ2-1	TRBV6-1	CASSEAPTSGRYLGNEQFF	TGTGCCAGCAGTGAAGCCCCTACTAGCGGGAGGTACTTAGGCAATGAGCAGTTCTTC
.	TRBD2	TRBJ2-2	TRBV7-3	CASSLTSGRAMSNTGELFF	TGTGCCAGCAGCTTGACTAGCGGGAGGGCCATGTCGAACACCGGGGAGCTGTTTTTT
.	TRBD2	TRBJ2-7	TRBV19	CASSVSAGGYEQYF	TGTGCCAGTAGTGTCTCTGCGGGAGGCTACGAGCAGTACTTC
.	TRBD1	TRBJ2-6	TRBV5-1	CASSLSGTGGNSGANVLTF	TGCGCCAGCAGCCTTAGTGGGACAGGGGGGAATTCTGGGGCCAACGTCCTGACTTTC
.	.	TRBJ1-2	TRBV9	CASSVGGSGKYGYTF	TGTGCCAGCAGCGTAGGAGGGTCGGGGAAGTATGGCTACACCTTC
.	.	TRBJ2-1	TRBV30	CAGEAQGPYNEQFF	TGTGCCGGAGAGGCGCAGGGCCCCTACAATGAGCAGTTCTTC
.	.	TRBJ2-7	TRBV19	CASSRQVNLYEQYF	TGTGCCAGTAGTAGACAGGTTAACCTCTACGAGCAGTACTTC
.	TRBD1	TRBJ1-1	TRBV29-1	CSVGTGGTEAFF	TGCAGCGTTGGGACAGGGGGCACTGAAGCTTTCTTT
.	TRBD1	TRBJ2-7	TRBV18	CASSSGQGIIEQYF	TGTGCCAGCTCATCGGGACAGGGGATCATCGAGCAGTACTTC
.	TRBD2	TRBJ2-3	TRBV4-1	CASSQGLATDTQYF	TGCGCCAGCAGCCAAGGACTAGCGACAGATACGCAGTATTTT
.	TRBD1	TRBJ2-7	TRBV7-7	CASSLDRGDYEQYF	TGTGCTAGCAGCTTAGACAGGGGAGACTACGAGCAGTACTTC
.	.	TRBJ1-1	TRBV7-2	CASSFGGKRGEAFF	TGTGCCAGCAGCTTTGGCGGGAAACGAGGTGAAGCTTTCTTT
.	.	TRBJ2-7	TRBV21-1	CASDRDGYSSYEQYF	TGTGCCAGCGACAGGGACGGATATAGCTCCTACGAGCAGTACTTC
.	TRBD2	TRBJ2-1	TRBV5-1	CASSKGLAEINEQFF	TGCGCCAGCAGCAAGGGACTAGCGGAAATCAATGAGCAGTTCTTC
.	.	TRBJ1-2	TRBV28	CASKPDRPSNYGYTF	TGTGCCAGCAAACCCGACAGGCCTTCTAACTATGGCTACACCTTC
.	TRBD1	TRBJ2-1	TRBV18	CASSPGSTGASYNEQFF	TGTGCCAGCTCACCAGGGTCGACAGGGGCCTCCTACAATGAGCAGTTCTTC
once	TRBD1	TRBJ1-1	TRBV5-1	CASSQGTVTDTEAFF	TGCGCCAGCAGCCAGGGGACAGTAACCGACACTGAAGCTTTCTTT
once	.	TRBJ2-7	TRBV25-1	CASSKTPKRSSYEQYF	TGTGCCAGCAGTAAAACTCCCAAGCGGTCCTCCTACGAGCAGTACTTC
.	.	TRBJ1-3	TRBV15	CATSREGRYSGNTIYF	TGTGCCACCAGCAGAGAGGGCCGCTACTCTGGAAACACCATATATTTT
.	TRBD1	TRBJ1-5	TRBV4-1	CASSHTGGENQPQHF	TGCGCCAGCAGCCATACAGGGGGTGAGAATCAGCCCCAGCATTTT
.	.	TRBJ2-7	TRBV19	CASSIRGRDSYEQYF	TGTGCCAGTAGTATTAGAGGCAGGGACTCCTACGAGCAGTACTTC
.	.	TRBJ2-6	TRBV4-2	CASSHGTTISGANVLTF	TGTGCCAGCAGCCACGGGACAACTATCTCTGGGGCCAACGTCCTGACTTTC
once	TRBD1	TRBJ2-3	TRBV19	CASSTRDRGTTDTQYF	TGTGCCAGTAGTACTCGGGACAGGGGGACAACAGATACGCAGTATTTT
.	.	TRBJ2-5	TRBV24-1	CATSDPGQQETQYF	TGTGCCACCAGTGATCCAGGACAGCAAGAGACCCAGTACTTC